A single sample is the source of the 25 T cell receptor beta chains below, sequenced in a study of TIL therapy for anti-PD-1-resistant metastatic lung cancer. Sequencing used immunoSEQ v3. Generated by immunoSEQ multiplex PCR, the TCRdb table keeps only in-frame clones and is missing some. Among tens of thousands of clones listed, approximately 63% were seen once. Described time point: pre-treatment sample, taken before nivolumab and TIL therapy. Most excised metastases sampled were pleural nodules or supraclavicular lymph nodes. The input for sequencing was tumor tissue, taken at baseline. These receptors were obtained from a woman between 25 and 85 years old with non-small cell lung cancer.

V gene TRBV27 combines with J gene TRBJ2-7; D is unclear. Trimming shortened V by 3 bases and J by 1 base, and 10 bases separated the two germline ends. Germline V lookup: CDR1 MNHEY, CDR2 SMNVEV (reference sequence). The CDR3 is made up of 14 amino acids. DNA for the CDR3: TGTGCCAGCAGTTTGACCTTCCTATCCTACGAGCAGTACTTC. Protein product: CASSLTFLSYEQYF.

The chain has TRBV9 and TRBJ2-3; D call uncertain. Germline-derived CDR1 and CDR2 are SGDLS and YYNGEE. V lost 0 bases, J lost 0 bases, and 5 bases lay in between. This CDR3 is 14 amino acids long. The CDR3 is CASSVARSTDTQYF. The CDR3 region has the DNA TGTGCCAGCAGCGTAGCTAGAAGCACAGATACGCAGTATTTT.

The CDR3 sequence: CASNSGTSVAKNIQYF. For the CDR3, the DNA is TGTGCCAGCAATTCCGGGACGTCCGTAGCCAAAAACATTCAGTACTTC. This chain connects TRBV6-6 to TRBJ2-4; D might be TRBD1 or TRBD2, each matching 5 bases. Germline V gene lookup returns CDR1 MNHNY and CDR2 SVGAGI (reference sequence). The CDR3 is 16 residues long. Trimming left V 7 bases short and J 0 bases short, with 16 bases between.

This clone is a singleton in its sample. DNA of the CDR3: TGTGCCAGCAGCGTAGTGGACGGGAACACTGAAGCTTTCTTT. Its translation: CASSVVDGNTEAFF. The chain carries TRBV9 and TRBJ1-1; D remains ambiguous. Trimming removed 0 bases at V and 1 base at J, with 7 bases between. Germline loops: CDR1 SGDLS, CDR2 YYNGEE. The CDR3 has 14 amino acids. Looking up the rest from reference TRBV9 and TRBJ1-1 gives the full variable domain: DSGVTQTPKHLITATGQRVTLRCSPRSGDLSVYWYQQSLDQGLQFLIQYYNGEERAKGNILERFSAQQFPDLHSELNLSSLELGDSALYFCASSVVDGNTEAFFGQGTRLTVV.

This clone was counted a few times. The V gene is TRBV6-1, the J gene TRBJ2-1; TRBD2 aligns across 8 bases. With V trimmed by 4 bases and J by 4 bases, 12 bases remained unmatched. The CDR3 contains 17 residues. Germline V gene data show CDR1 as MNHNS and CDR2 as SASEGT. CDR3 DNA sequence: TGTGCCAGCAGTGCTCTAGCGGGCTCCGCCATTTACAATGAGCAGTTCTTC. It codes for CASSALAGSAIYNEQFF.

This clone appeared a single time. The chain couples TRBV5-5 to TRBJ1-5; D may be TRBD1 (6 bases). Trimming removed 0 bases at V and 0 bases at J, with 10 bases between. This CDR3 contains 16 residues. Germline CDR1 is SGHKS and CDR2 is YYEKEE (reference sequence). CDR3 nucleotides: TGTGCCAGCAGCTTGGTAGCAGGGGCTAGCAATCAGCCCCAGCATTTT. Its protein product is CASSLVAGASNQPQHF.

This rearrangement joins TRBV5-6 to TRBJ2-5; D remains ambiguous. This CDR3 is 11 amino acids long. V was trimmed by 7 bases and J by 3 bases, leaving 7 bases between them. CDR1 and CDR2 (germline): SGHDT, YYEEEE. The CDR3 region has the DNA TGTGCCAGCTCGTATAAAGAGACCCAGTACTTC. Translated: CASSYKETQYF.

The CDR3 reads CASSLEAVSSTDTQYF. The CDR3 coding sequence is TGTGCCAGCAGCTTGGAGGCGGTTTCTAGCACAGATACGCAGTATTTT. V is TRBV5-4 and J is TRBJ2-3; D unclear. V was pared by 0 bases and J by 0 bases, with 11 bases between. The CDR3 covers 16 residues. Germline V gives CDR1 SGHNT, CDR2 YYREEE (reference sequence). The full variable domain, its missing parts supplied by reference TRBV5-4 and TRBJ2-3, is ETGVTQSPTHLIKTRGQQVTLRCSSQSGHNTVSWYQQALGQGPQFIFQYYREEENGRGNFPPRFSGLQFPNYSSELNVNALELDDSALYLCASSLEAVSSTDTQYFGPGTRLTVL.

Here the CDR3 DNA reads TGCAGCGTTGACGGGGGCCCGACAGATACGCAGTATTTT. This codes for CSVDGGPTDTQYF. This chain joins TRBV29-1 and TRBJ2-3; D may be TRBD1 or TRBD2 (6 bases each). With 3 bases removed from V and 3 bases from J, the gap between germline ends came to 10 bases. The germline V gene encodes CDR1 SQVTM and CDR2 ANQGSEA. The CDR3 spans 13 residues.

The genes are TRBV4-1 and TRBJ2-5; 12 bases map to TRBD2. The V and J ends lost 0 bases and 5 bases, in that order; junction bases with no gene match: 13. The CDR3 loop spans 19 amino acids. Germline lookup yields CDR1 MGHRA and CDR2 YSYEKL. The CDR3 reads CASSQERASGRAKSETQYF. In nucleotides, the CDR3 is TGCGCCAGCAGCCAAGAGCGGGCTAGCGGGAGGGCCAAGAGTGAGACCCAGTACTTC.

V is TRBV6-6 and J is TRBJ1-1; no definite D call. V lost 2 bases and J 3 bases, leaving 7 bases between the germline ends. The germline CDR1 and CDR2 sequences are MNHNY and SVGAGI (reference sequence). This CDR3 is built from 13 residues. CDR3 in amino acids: CASSYGRDTEAFF. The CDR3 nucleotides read TGTGCCAGCAGTTACGGTCGCGACACTGAAGCTTTCTTT.

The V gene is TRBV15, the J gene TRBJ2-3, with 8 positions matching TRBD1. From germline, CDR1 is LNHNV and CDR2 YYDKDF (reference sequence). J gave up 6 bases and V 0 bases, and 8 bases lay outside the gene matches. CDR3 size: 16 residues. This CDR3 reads CATSRDQGRGRDTQYF. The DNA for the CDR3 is TGTGCCACCAGCAGAGATCAGGGCAGGGGGCGGGATACGCAGTATTTT.

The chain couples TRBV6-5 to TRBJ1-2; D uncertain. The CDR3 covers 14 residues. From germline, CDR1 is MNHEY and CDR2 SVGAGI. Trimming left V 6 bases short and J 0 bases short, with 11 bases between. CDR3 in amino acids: CASSLSGANYGYTF. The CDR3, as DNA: TGTGCCAGCAGCCTCAGCGGGGCTAACTATGGCTACACCTTC.

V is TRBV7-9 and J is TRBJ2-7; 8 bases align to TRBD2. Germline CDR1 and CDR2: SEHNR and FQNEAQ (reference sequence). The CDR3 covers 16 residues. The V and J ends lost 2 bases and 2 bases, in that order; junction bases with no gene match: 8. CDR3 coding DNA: TGTGCCAGCAGCTTAAAGGATAGCGGGACACCCTACGAGCAGTACTTC. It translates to CASSLKDSGTPYEQYF.

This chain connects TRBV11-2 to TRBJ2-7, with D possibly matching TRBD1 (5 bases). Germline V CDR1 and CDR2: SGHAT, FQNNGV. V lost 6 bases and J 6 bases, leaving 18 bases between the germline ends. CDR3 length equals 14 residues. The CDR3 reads CASSFPGQEREQYF. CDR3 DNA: TGTGCCAGCAGTTTCCCCGGACAAGAACGCGAGCAGTACTTC.

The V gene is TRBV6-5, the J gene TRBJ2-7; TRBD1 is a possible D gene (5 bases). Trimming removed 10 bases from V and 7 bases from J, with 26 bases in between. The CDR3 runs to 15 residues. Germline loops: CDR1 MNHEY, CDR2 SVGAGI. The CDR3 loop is CAIRPTATLSREQYF. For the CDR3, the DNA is TGTGCCATCAGGCCGACAGCGACCTTGTCGAGGGAGCAGTACTTC.

In DNA form, the CDR3 reads TGTGCCAGCAGCCAAGTCGGGGCGATCTACGAGCAGTACTTC. This translates into CASSQVGAIYEQYF. V usage is TRBV4-2 and J usage is TRBJ2-7; D tentatively reads TRBD1 or TRBD2 (5 bases each). V was trimmed by 1 base and J by 3 bases, leaving 10 bases between them. The CDR3 sequence is 14 residues long. In germline, CDR1 is LGHNA, CDR2 YNFKEQ.

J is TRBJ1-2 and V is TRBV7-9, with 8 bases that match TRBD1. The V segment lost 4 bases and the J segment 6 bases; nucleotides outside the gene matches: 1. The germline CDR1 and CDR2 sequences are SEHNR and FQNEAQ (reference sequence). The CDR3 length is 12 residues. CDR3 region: CASSWGQDGYTF. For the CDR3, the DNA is TGTGCCAGCAGCTGGGGACAGGATGGCTACACCTTC.

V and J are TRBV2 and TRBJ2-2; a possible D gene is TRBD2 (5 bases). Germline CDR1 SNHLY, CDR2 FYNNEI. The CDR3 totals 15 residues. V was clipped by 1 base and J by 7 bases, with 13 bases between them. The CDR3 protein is CASSEERSRGGELFF. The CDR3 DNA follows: TGTGCCAGCAGTGAAGAGCGGAGCAGAGGCGGGGAGCTGTTTTTT.

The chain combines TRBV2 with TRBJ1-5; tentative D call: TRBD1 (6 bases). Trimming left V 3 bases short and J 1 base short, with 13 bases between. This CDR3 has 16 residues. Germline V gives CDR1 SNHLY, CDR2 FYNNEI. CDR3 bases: TGTGCCAGCAGTGAGGCGACAACAGGGAGCAATCAGCCCCAGCATTTT. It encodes CASSEATTGSNQPQHF.

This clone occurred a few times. CDR3 sequence: CAWSANKRQFF. Written as DNA, the CDR3 is TGTGCCTGGAGTGCCAACAAGCGGCAGTTCTTC. The V and J genes are TRBV30 and TRBJ2-1, with D unresolved. Germline CDR1 and CDR2: GTSNPN and SVGIG (reference sequence). The CDR3 is made up of 11 amino acids. Trimming cost V 1 base and J 12 bases, with 10 bases left between them.

The CDR3 loop is CASSQEGAGGYDTQYF. CDR3 sequence (DNA): TGTGCCAGCAGCCAAGAGGGAGCAGGGGGATACGATACGCAGTATTTT. J is TRBJ2-3 and V is TRBV4-2; TRBD1 aligns across 7 bases. CDR3 length: 16 amino acids. Germline assignment: CDR1 LGHNA and CDR2 YNFKEQ. The J segment lost 6 bases and the V segment lost 0 bases, leaving 9 bases of the junction unmatched.

The DNA for the CDR3 is TGTGCCAGCAGTCCACAGGGGTATGGCTACACCTTC. It is translated as CASSPQGYGYTF. The chain couples TRBV14 to TRBJ1-2; 7 nucleotides align to TRBD1. The CDR3 is 12 residues long. The germline V gene encodes CDR1 SGHDN and CDR2 FVKESK. The junction had 3 bases not matched to a gene; V was cut back by 6 bases and J by 5 bases.

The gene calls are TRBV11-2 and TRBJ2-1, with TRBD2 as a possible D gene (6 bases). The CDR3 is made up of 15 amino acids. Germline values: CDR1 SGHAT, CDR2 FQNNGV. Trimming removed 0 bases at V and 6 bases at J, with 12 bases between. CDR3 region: CASSLDTGSGNEQFF. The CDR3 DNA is TGTGCCAGCAGCTTAGATACCGGGAGTGGCAATGAGCAGTTCTTC.

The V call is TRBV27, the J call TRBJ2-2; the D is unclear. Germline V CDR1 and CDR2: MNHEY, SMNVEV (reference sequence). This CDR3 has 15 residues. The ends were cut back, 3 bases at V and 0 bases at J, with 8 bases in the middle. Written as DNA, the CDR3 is TGTGCCAGCAGTTTCGCGTGGCCGAACACCGGGGAGCTGTTTTTT. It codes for CASSFAWPNTGELFF.